The rows below give T cell receptor beta chains drawn from one sample of a study of control samples from healthy donors and cancer patients. Sequencing used immunoSEQ multiplex PCR; TCRdb keeps in-frame clones, though not all of them. The sample includes about 140,000 clones, 75% to 90% seen only once; the top ten take roughly 8.7%. Sequenced: blood. These receptors were obtained from a woman in her twenties or thirties in good health. CDR3s include the opening cysteine and the closing phenylalanine or tryptophan. D genes are given only for firm matches. Size values are once, few and many counts, or a class for expanded clones, and some rows have none.

D: .; V: TRBV5-1; J: TRBJ2-3; size: .; CDR3: CASSSAVGTDTQYF; DNA: TGCGCCAGCAGCTCGGCTGTTGGAACAGATACGCAGTATTTT
D: .; V: TRBV6-1; J: TRBJ1-5; size: .; CDR3: CASSETGFTNQPQHF; DNA: TGTGCCAGCAGTGAAACAGGGTTCACCAATCAGCCCCAGCATTTT
D: TRBD1; V: TRBV6-6; J: TRBJ1-1; size: .; CDR3: CAMTTGRGTEAFF; DNA: TGTGCCATGACGACAGGGAGGGGGACTGAAGCTTTCTTT
D: .; V: TRBV5-1; J: TRBJ2-5; size: .; CDR3: CASSPGQQETQYF; DNA: TGCGCCAGCAGCCCCGGACAGCAAGAGACCCAGTACTTC
D: TRBD1; V: TRBV6-4; J: TRBJ2-1; size: .; CDR3: CASSDRTGEHNEQFF; DNA: TGTGCCAGCAGTGACCGGACAGGGGAACACAATGAGCAGTTCTTC
D: .; V: TRBV13; J: TRBJ2-1; size: once; CDR3: CASSGDEFHEQFF; DNA: TGTGCCAGCAGCGGGGACGAATTCCATGAGCAGTTCTTC
D: .; V: TRBV27; J: TRBJ2-7; size: .; CDR3: CATSLKGWGAYEQYF; DNA: TGTGCCACCAGTCTAAAGGGGTGGGGAGCCTACGAGCAGTACTTC
D: .; V: TRBV6-4; J: TRBJ1-6; size: .; CDR3: CASSLDRLGSPLHF; DNA: TGTGCCAGCAGTTTGGACAGATTGGGTTCACCCCTCCACTTT
D: TRBD1; V: TRBV3-1/TRBV3-2; J: TRBJ1-5; size: .; CDR3: CASSPTGLSNQPQHF; DNA: TGTGCCAGCAGCCCGACAGGGTTAAGCAATCAGCCCCAGCATTTT
D: .; V: TRBV11-3; J: TRBJ2-2; size: .; CDR3: CASSLDPARPPGELFF; DNA: TGTGCCAGCAGCTTAGATCCGGCGCGACCTCCCGGGGAGCTGTTTTTT
D: .; V: TRBV2; J: TRBJ1-3; size: .; CDR3: CASSDLGISGNTIYF; DNA: TGTGCCAGCAGTGATCTGGGGATCTCTGGAAACACCATATATTTT
D: .; V: TRBV19; J: TRBJ1-1; size: once; CDR3: CATNVRGSGTEAFF; DNA: TGTGCTACTAACGTTCGGGGGTCGGGCACTGAAGCTTTCTTT
D: .; V: TRBV30; J: TRBJ1-1; size: .; CDR3: CAWSVRVNTEAFF; DNA: TGTGCCTGGAGTGTACGGGTGAACACTGAAGCTTTCTTT
D: TRBD1; V: TRBV5-5; J: TRBJ2-1; size: .; CDR3: CASSPHPDRGGQFF; DNA: TGTGCCAGCAGCCCTCATCCCGACAGGGGAGGACAGTTCTTC
D: .; V: TRBV5-6; J: TRBJ1-6; size: .; CDR3: CASSLEADSPLHF; DNA: TGTGCCAGCAGCTTGGAGGCCGATTCACCCCTCCACTTT
D: TRBD2; V: TRBV3-1/TRBV3-2; J: TRBJ2-2; size: .; CDR3: CASSRGLAGSLNTGELFF; DNA: TGTGCCAGCAGCCGAGGACTAGCGGGGAGTTTGAACACCGGGGAGCTGTTTTTT
D: .; V: TRBV30; J: TRBJ1-5; size: .; CDR3: CAWKDQGTINQPQHF; DNA: TGTGCCTGGAAGGACCAGGGGACTATTAATCAGCCCCAGCATTTT
D: .; V: TRBV2; J: TRBJ2-7; size: few; CDR3: CASSERAGRGDEQYF; DNA: TGTGCCAGCAGTGAACGTGCGGGGAGGGGGGACGAGCAGTACTTC
D: .; V: TRBV28; J: TRBJ2-7; size: .; CDR3: CASSPNPPKGTYEQYF; DNA: TGTGCCAGCAGTCCCAACCCTCCTAAGGGCACCTACGAGCAGTACTTC
D: TRBD1; V: TRBV2; J: TRBJ1-3; size: .; CDR3: CASSAGGTGNTIYF; DNA: TGTGCCAGCAGCGCAGGGGGCACTGGAAACACCATATATTTT
D: .; V: TRBV28; J: TRBJ2-7; size: .; CDR3: CASRTLTDEQYF; DNA: TGTGCCAGTCGGACGTTAACGGACGAGCAGTACTTC
D: .; V: TRBV5-5; J: TRBJ1-4; size: .; CDR3: CASSLGIGPNEKLFF; DNA: TGTGCCAGCAGCTTGGGTATAGGGCCTAATGAAAAACTGTTTTTT
D: TRBD1; V: TRBV2; J: TRBJ2-2; size: .; CDR3: CASSFRGLGTGELFF; DNA: TGTGCCAGCAGCTTCAGGGGGCTGGGGACCGGGGAGCTGTTTTTT
D: TRBD1; V: TRBV7-9; J: TRBJ2-7; size: .; CDR3: CASSSVDRDRSSYEQYF; DNA: TGTGCCAGCAGCTCAGTAGACCGGGACAGATCCTCCTACGAGCAGTACTTC
D: TRBD2; V: TRBV19; J: TRBJ2-7; size: .; CDR3: CASSTGLAGGSYEQYF; DNA: TGTGCCAGTAGTACTGGACTAGCGGGAGGATCGTACGAGCAGTACTTC
D: .; V: TRBV7-8; J: TRBJ1-1; size: .; CDR3: CASSLARDPKEAFF; DNA: TGTGCCAGCAGCTTAGCCCGGGACCCGAAAGAAGCTTTCTTT
D: .; V: TRBV24-1; J: TRBJ2-1; size: .; CDR3: CATSQAGREYNEQFF; DNA: TGTGCCACCAGTCAGGCTGGCAGGGAATACAATGAGCAGTTCTTC
D: TRBD1; V: TRBV19; J: TRBJ2-5; size: .; CDR3: CASSRGQQETQYF; DNA: TGTGCCAGTAGTAGGGGACAGCAAGAGACCCAGTACTTC
D: TRBD1; V: TRBV24-1; J: TRBJ1-1; size: .; CDR3: CATSDGQGEWDTEAFF; DNA: TGTGCCACCAGTGACGGACAGGGGGAGTGGGACACTGAAGCTTTCTTT
D: .; V: TRBV30; J: TRBJ1-1; size: .; CDR3: CAWGGARGTEAFF; DNA: TGTGCCTGGGGTGGGGCCCGGGGCACTGAAGCTTTCTTT
D: TRBD1; V: TRBV30; J: TRBJ2-7; size: .; CDR3: CAWRMTGGGYEQYF; DNA: TGTGCCTGGAGGATGACAGGGGGCGGGTACGAGCAGTACTTC
D: .; V: TRBV10-3; J: TRBJ1-2; size: .; CDR3: CAISGAQGGYTF; DNA: TGTGCCATCAGCGGAGCTCAAGGTGGCTACACCTTC
D: TRBD1; V: TRBV5-6; J: TRBJ1-5; size: .; CDR3: CASSSNNRDRISNQPQHF; DNA: TGTGCCAGCAGCTCTAATAACCGGGACAGGATTAGCAATCAGCCCCAGCATTTT
D: .; V: TRBV30; J: TRBJ1-6; size: .; CDR3: CAWSAQGKSPLHF; DNA: TGTGCCTGGAGTGCGCAGGGTAAATCACCCCTCCACTTT
D: .; V: TRBV19; J: TRBJ1-1; size: .; CDR3: CASSPSGLKNTEAFF; DNA: TGTGCCAGTAGTCCCTCCGGACTCAAGAACACTGAAGCTTTCTTT
D: .; V: TRBV29-1; J: TRBJ1-1; size: .; CDR3: CSVMGRMNTEAFF; DNA: TGCAGCGTGATGGGACGTATGAACACTGAAGCTTTCTTT
D: TRBD2; V: TRBV20-1; J: TRBJ2-7; size: .; CDR3: CSASPVSGNTIYEQYF; DNA: TGCAGTGCTAGTCCCGTTAGCGGGAACACCATCTACGAGCAGTACTTC
D: .; V: TRBV5-1; J: TRBJ1-2; size: .; CDR3: CASSSSGTEYGYTF; DNA: TGCGCCAGCAGCTCGTCCGGGACGGAATATGGCTACACCTTC
D: TRBD2; V: TRBV5-4; J: TRBJ2-7; size: .; CDR3: CASSLELAGYEQYF; DNA: TGTGCCAGCAGCTTGGAACTAGCGGGCTACGAGCAGTACTTC
D: .; V: TRBV28; J: TRBJ1-1; size: .; CDR3: CASSFWDTGPGTNTEAFF; DNA: TGTGCCAGCAGTTTTTGGGATACAGGGCCTGGTACGAACACTGAAGCTTTCTTT
D: .; V: TRBV7-2; J: TRBJ2-1; size: .; CDR3: CASSLVRNNEQFF; DNA: TGTGCCAGCAGCTTAGTCAGAAACAATGAGCAGTTCTTC
D: .; V: TRBV5-4; J: TRBJ2-5; size: .; CDR3: CASSYNRQETQYF; DNA: TGTGCCAGCAGCTATAACAGGCAAGAGACCCAGTACTTC
D: TRBD1; V: TRBV18; J: TRBJ1-5; size: .; CDR3: CASRDRGGNQPQHF; DNA: TGTGCCAGCAGAGACAGGGGAGGCAATCAGCCCCAGCATTTT
D: TRBD2; V: TRBV3-1/TRBV3-2; J: TRBJ2-4; size: .; CDR3: CASSQDSSGGAKNIQYF; DNA: TGTGCCAGCAGCCAAGATAGTAGCGGGGGAGCCAAAAACATTCAGTACTTC
D: .; V: TRBV11-2; J: TRBJ2-5; size: .; CDR3: CASSEGHQETQYF; DNA: TGTGCCAGCAGCGAAGGGCACCAAGAGACCCAGTACTTC
D: .; V: TRBV30; J: TRBJ1-1; size: .; CDR3: CAWGQEGTEAFF; DNA: TGTGCCTGGGGACAAGAGGGGACTGAAGCTTTCTTT
D: TRBD2; V: TRBV5-1; J: TRBJ2-3; size: .; CDR3: CASSPAAGATDTQYF; DNA: TGCGCCAGCAGCCCCGCAGCGGGAGCCACAGATACGCAGTATTTT
D: .; V: TRBV7-6; J: TRBJ2-2; size: .; CDR3: CASSLQGRGTGELFF; DNA: TGTGCCAGCAGCCTACAGGGCCGGGGCACCGGGGAGCTGTTTTTT
D: .; V: TRBV19; J: TRBJ1-6; size: .; CDR3: CATAAYSYNSPLHF; DNA: TGTGCCACCGCGGCCTACTCCTATAATTCACCCCTCCACTTT
D: TRBD1; V: TRBV6-6; J: TRBJ1-2; size: .; CDR3: CASSYGQGGSGYTF; DNA: TGTGCCAGCAGTTACGGACAGGGGGGATCGGGCTACACCTTC
D: .; V: TRBV7-6; J: TRBJ1-3; size: .; CDR3: CASSREGQRTGNTIYF; DNA: TGTGCCAGCAGCCGAGAGGGGCAAAGGACTGGAAACACCATATATTTT
D: TRBD2; V: TRBV6-5; J: TRBJ2-1; size: once; CDR3: CASSLAGDYNEQFF; DNA: TGTGCCAGCAGCCTAGCGGGAGATTACAATGAGCAGTTCTTC
D: .; V: TRBV19; J: TRBJ1-1; size: .; CDR3: CASRPAGGWGNTEAFF; DNA: TGTGCCAGTAGGCCCGCGGGGGGATGGGGTAACACTGAAGCTTTCTTT
D: .; V: TRBV19; J: TRBJ1-2; size: .; CDR3: CASSIQAGNYGYTF; DNA: TGTGCCAGTAGTATCCAGGCTGGGAACTATGGCTACACCTTC
D: .; V: TRBV7-2; J: TRBJ2-3; size: .; CDR3: CASSLAASQITDTQYF; DNA: TGTGCCAGCAGCTTAGCCGCTTCCCAAATCACAGATACGCAGTATTTT
D: .; V: TRBV6-5; J: TRBJ1-1; size: .; CDR3: CASSTRRGHTEAFF; DNA: TGTGCCAGCAGCACCCGTCGGGGGCACACTGAAGCTTTCTTT